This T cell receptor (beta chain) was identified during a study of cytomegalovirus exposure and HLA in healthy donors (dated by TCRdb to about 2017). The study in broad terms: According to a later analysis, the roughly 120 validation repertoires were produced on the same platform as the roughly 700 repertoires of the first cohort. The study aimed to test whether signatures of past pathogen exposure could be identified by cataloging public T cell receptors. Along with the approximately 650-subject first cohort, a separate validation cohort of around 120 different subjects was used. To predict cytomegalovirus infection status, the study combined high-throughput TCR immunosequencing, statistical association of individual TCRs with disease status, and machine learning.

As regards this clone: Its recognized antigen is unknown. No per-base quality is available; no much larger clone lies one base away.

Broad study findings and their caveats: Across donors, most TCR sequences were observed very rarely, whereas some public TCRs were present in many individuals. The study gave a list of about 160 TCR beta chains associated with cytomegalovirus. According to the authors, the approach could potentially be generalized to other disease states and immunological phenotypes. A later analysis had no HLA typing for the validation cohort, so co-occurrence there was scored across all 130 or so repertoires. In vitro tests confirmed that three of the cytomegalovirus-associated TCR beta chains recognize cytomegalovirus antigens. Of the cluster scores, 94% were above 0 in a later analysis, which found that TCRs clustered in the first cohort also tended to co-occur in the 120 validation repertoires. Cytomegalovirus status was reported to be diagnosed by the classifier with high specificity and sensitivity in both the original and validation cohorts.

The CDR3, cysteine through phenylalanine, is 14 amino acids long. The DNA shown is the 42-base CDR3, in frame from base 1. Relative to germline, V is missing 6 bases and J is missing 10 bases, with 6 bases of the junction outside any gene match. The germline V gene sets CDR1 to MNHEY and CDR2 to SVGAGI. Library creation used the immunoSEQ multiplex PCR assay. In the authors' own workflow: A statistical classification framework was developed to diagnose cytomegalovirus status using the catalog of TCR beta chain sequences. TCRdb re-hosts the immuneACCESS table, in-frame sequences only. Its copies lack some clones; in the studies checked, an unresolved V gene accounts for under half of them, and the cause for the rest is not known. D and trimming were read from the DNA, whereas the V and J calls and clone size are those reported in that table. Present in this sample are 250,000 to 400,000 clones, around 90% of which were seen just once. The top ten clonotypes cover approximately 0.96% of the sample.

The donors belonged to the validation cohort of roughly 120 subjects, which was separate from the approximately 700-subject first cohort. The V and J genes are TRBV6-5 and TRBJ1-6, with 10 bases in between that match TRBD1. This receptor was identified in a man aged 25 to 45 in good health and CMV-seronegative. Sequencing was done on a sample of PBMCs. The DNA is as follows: TGTGCCAGCAGCGAAGACAGGGGGCAATCACCCCTCCACTTT. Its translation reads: CASSEDRGQSPLHF.